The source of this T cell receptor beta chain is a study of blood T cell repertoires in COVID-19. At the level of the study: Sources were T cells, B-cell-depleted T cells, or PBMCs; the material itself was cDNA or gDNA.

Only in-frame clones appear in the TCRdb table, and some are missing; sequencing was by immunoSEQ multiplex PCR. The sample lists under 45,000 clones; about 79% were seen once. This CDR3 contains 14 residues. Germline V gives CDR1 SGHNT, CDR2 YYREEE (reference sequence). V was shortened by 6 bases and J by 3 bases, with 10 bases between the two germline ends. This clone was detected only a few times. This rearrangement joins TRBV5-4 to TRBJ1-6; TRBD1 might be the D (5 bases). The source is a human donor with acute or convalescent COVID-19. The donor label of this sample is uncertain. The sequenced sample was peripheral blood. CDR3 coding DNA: TGTGCCAGCAAGACAGACAGCTATAATTCACCCCTCCACTTT. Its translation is CASKTDSYNSPLHF.